Sequencing of this TCR beta chain was carried out in a study of blood T cell repertoires in COVID-19 (dated by TCRdb to 2018 to 2021). At the level of the whole study: The collaborator samples originated in the United States, Italy and Spain and spanned the acute and convalescent phases of COVID-19. The samples were drawn from the first 160 participants of the ongoing ImmuneRACE study and from 950 to 1,500 subjects provided by 6 global collaborators. The prospective study material was composed of cDNA or gDNA derived from T cells, B-cell-depleted T cells, or PBMCs. Sample metadata almost always included a de-identified subject ID, COVID-19 status, age in years and sex. Deeply sampled blood TCRbeta repertoires from subjects exposed to, actively infected with, or recovered from COVID-19 were included in the dataset. A freely available public database, intended as a resource for researchers studying the immune response to SARS-CoV-2, is where the repertoires were released. HLA class I and class II types, where available, came from metadata supplied by the sample provider rather than from assay-based typing. Beyond this particular receptor, the publication reports: The quantity of clinical and demographic metadata differed by source and by participant and was supplied without curation.

V is reduced by 7 bases and J by 1 base, leaving a spacing of 13 bases between them. The CDR3 contains 13 residues, cysteine and phenylalanine counted. Of all the DNA, just the CDR3 is kept, 39 bases in frame from base 1. CDR1 and CDR2 (SQVTM, ANQGSEA) derive from the germline V gene. TCRbeta CDR3 regions were amplified from genomic DNA using the immunoSEQ Assay, a bias-controlled multiplex PCR. Concerning the study's data processing: Within the assay, amplification of reference gene primers was used to estimate how many nucleated cells each sample contained. To quantify the absolute abundance of each unique TCRbeta CDR3 rearrangement, sequence reads were collapsed and filtered. For each sample, productive Simpson clonality was calculated by taking the square root of Simpson's diversity index across productive rearrangements. TCRdb's version of the immuneACCESS table is confined to in-frame rearrangements and falls short of the full clone set. An unresolved V gene accounts for under half of the shortfall where checked; the remainder is of unknown origin. From that table come the V and J calls and clone size; the DNA was used to work out D and trimming. For this sample the table gives roughly 270,000 clones, of which approximately 88% were detected only once. The top ten hold less than 10% of the sample.

The collaborating institutions used their own protocols to collect whole blood in K2EDTA tubes. For TCRbeta analysis, collaborator samples were shipped as frozen whole blood, as isolated PBMCs, or as DNA extracted from either sample type. On this clone: What antigen it recognizes has not been identified. No much larger clonotype is one base removed from it; base qualities were not supplied.

The chain uses TRBV29-1 and TRBJ1-1, and the D gene may be TRBD1, 5 bases matching. This receptor was obtained from a man aged 18 to 29 with active or convalescent COVID-19. The sample comprised peripheral blood. The sequenced DNA is TGCAGCGGACGGGGGGGGTCGAACACTGAAGCTTTCTTT. Its protein product is CSGRGGSNTEAFF.